These T cell receptor beta chains were read from a single sample in a study of shared clonotypes between healthy human individuals. Clones were sequenced by immunoSEQ multiplex PCR, and TCRdb holds only the in-frame ones, with some missing. The data contain about 640,000 clones, about two thirds of them singletons. The sequenced sample consisted of memory CD4+ T cells sorted from blood. Receptor source: a woman in her thirties in good health. Each CDR3 is given with its conserved first and last residue. D genes are given only for firm matches. Only some rows state a clone size, as once, few, many or a class for expanded clones.

J gene | V gene | clone size | D gene | CDR3 protein | CDR3 DNA
TRBJ2-7 | TRBV4-1 | once | . | CASSQADPLSYEQYF | TGCGCCAGCAGCCAAGCGGACCCCCTCTCCTACGAGCAGTACTTC
TRBJ1-1 | TRBV5-4 | . | TRBD1 | CASSPDWDRMNTEAFF | TGTGCCAGCAGCCCGGACTGGGACAGGATGAACACTGAAGCTTTCTTT
TRBJ2-3 | TRBV2 | . | TRBD1 | CASRIQGFGDTQYF | TGTGCCAGCAGGATACAGGGGTTCGGAGATACGCAGTATTTT
TRBJ2-1 | TRBV5-6 | . | . | CASSFLTTNALYSYNEQFF | TGTGCCAGCAGCTTCTTAACCACGAACGCCTTATACTCCTACAATGAGCAGTTCTTC
TRBJ1-1 | TRBV7-2 | . | . | CASSLGPGIMNTEAFF | TGTGCCAGCAGCTTAGGTCCGGGGATAATGAACACTGAAGCTTTCTTT
TRBJ1-4 | TRBV30 | . | . | CAWRSRGCGEKLFF | TGTGCCTGGAGAAGTCGAGGATGCGGCGAAAAACTGTTTTTT
TRBJ1-2 | TRBV28 | . | . | CASSNRDGANYGYTF | TGTGCCAGCAGTAACCGGGACGGAGCTAACTATGGCTACACCTTC
TRBJ2-7 | TRBV6-5 | . | . | CASSRTGTTSEQYF | TGTGCCAGCAGTCGAACCGGGACGACTAGCGAGCAGTACTTC
TRBJ2-7 | TRBV15 | . | . | CATRKALAYEQYF | TGTGCCACCAGAAAGGCACTGGCCTACGAGCAGTACTTC
TRBJ2-5 | TRBV10-3 | . | TRBD1 | CAISEPGTAQETQYF | TGTGCCATCAGTGAGCCCGGGACAGCTCAAGAGACCCAGTACTTC